This T cell receptor (beta chain) was retrieved from a study of T cell repertoires in cytomegalovirus infection (dated by TCRdb to the late 2010s). For context, the study as a whole: Because public TCR beta signatures pointed to carriage of CMV infection together with the matching HLA type, the HLA type of each donor mattered for the analysis.

Sequencing instrument: Illumina HiSeq 1500. TCRdb handled the public reads itself, with Q25 trimming in fastp and clone calling in MiXCR, and kept productive beta chains. CDR3 protein duplicates are merged, each entry listing the most common genes and DNA. The sample table holds some 600,000 distinct CDR3 sequences, of which roughly 24% were seen once. The top ten clonotypes cover roughly 8% of the sample. Comments on this clonotype: This clone's antigen is unknown. Base qualities are not recorded, but no much larger clone differs from it by a single base.

Overall results and qualifications from the work: In both this cohort and an independent cohort of some 370 donors, the cumulative frequency of public TCR beta family members distinguished carriers of CMV infection plus the relevant HLA type. The ex vivo response was dominated by HLA-C-restricted CMV-specific TCR beta clonotypes, which also provided the single most frequent clonotype in two of eight donors.

The sequence was obtained from a human donor in good health (CMV status not recorded). Some clones in this sample may be carry-over from other donors' samples. Sequences were obtained from CD8+ T cells from PBMCs.

This receptor has the CDR3 CASSYLKGGPPAGDTQYF. The DNA sequence is as follows: TGTGCCAGCAGTTACCTTAAAGGAGGGCCGCCGGCCGGAGATACGCAGTATTTT. The rearrangement joined TRBV6-6 to TRBJ2-3, with a weak D call of TRBD2 (6 bases match). The germline V gene encodes CDR1 MNHNY and CDR2 SVGAGI (reference sequence). The CDR3 holds 18 amino acids from the cysteine to the phenylalanine. Solely the CDR3 DNA is kept, with 54 bases framed from the first base. V gives up 2 bases and J gives up 5 bases, and the segment between their germline ends measures 23 bases.